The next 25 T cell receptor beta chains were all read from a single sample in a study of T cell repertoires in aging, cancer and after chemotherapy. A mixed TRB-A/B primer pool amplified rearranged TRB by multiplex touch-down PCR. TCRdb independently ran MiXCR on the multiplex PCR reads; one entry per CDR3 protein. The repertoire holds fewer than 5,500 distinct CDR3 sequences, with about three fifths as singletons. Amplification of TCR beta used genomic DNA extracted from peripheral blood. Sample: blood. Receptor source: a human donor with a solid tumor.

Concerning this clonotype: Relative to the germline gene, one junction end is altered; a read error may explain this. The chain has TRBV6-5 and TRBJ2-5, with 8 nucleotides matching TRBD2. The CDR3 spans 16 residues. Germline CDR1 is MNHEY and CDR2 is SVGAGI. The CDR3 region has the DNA TGTGCCAGCACCGGGACTAGGCATTGGTACCAAGAGACCCAGTACTTT. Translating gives CASTGTRHWYQETQYF.

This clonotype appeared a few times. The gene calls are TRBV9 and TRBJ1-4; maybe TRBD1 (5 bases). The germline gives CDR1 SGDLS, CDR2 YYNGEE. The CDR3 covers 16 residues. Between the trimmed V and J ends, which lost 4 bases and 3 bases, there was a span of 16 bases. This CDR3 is CASSPDWGGANEKLFF. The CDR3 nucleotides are TGTGCCAGCAGCCCCGACTGGGGGGGAGCTAATGAAAAACTGTTTTTT.

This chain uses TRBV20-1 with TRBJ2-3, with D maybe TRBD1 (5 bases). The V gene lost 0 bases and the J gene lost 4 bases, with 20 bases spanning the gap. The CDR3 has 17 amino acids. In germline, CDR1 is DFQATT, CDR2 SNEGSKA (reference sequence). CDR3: CSARDRRPGMTPDTQYF. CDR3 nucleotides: TGCAGTGCTAGAGATCGGCGTCCAGGGATGACACCAGATACGCAGTATTTT.

The CDR3 loop reads CASSDGGKGRLIEAFF. In nucleotides, the CDR3 is TGTGCCAGCAGTGACGGTGGGAAAGGCAGACTGATTGAAGCTTTCTTT. This rearrangement joins TRBV6-1 to TRBJ1-1; D is ambiguous. The CDR3 runs to 16 residues. Trimming pared 3 bases from V and 7 bases from J, leaving 21 bases between. The germline gives CDR1 MNHNS, CDR2 SASEGT.

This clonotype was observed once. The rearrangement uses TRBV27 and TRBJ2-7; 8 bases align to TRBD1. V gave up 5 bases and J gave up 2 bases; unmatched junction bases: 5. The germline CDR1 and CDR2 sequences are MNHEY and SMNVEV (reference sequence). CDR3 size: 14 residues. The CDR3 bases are TGTGCCAGCAGTCTCTACAGGGGGGCCTACGAGCAGTACTTC. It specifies CASSLYRGAYEQYF.

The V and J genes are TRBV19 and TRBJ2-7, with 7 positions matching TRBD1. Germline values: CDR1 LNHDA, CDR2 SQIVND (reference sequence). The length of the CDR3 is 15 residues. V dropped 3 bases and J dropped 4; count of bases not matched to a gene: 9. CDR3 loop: CASSIRSGGSYEQYF. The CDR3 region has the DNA TGTGCCAGTAGTATCCGGTCAGGGGGTTCTTACGAGCAGTACTTC. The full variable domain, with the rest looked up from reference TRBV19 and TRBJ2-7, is DGGITQSPKYLFRKEGQNVTLSCEQNLNHDAMYWYRQDPGQGLRLIYYSQIVNDFQKGDIAEGYSVSREKKESFPLTVTSAQKNPTAFYLCASSIRSGGSYEQYFGPGTRLTVT.

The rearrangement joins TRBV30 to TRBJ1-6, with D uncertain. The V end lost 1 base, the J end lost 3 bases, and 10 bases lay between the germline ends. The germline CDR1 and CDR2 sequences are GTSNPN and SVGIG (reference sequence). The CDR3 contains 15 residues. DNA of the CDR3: TGTGCCTGGAGTGCCGGGGATATCTATAATTCACCCCTCCACTTT. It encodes CAWSAGDIYNSPLHF. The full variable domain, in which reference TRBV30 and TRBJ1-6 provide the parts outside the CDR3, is SQTIHQWPATLVQPVGSPLSLECTVEGTSNPNLYWYRQAAGRGLQLLFYSVGIGQISSEVPQNLSASRPQDRQFILSSKKLLLSDSGFYLCAWSAGDIYNSPLHFGNGTRLTVT.

In nucleotides, the CDR3 is TGTGCCAGCAGTTTAAGCAGGTGGACTGAAGCTTTCTTT. It codes for CASSLSRWTEAFF. This chain joins TRBV27 and TRBJ1-1; D not certain. Trimming removed 2 bases from V and 5 bases from J, with 9 bases in between. This CDR3 spans 13 amino acids. Germline V lookup: CDR1 MNHEY, CDR2 SMNVEV (reference sequence).

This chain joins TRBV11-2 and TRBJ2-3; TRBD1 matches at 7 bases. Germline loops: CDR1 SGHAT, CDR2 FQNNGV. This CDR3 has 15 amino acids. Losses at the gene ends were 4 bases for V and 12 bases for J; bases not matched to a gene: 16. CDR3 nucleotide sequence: TGTGCCAGCAGCTCCATAGGGGGCAGGGTCTCATATCAGTATTTT. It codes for CASSSIGGRVSYQYF.

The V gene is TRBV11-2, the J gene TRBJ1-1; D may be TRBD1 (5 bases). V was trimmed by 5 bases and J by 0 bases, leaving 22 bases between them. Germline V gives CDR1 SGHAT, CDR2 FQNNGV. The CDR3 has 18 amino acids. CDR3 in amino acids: CASSTGPPGTTMNTEAFF. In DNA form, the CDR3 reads TGTGCCAGCAGCACGGGACCCCCGGGAACTACCATGAACACTGAAGCTTTCTTT.

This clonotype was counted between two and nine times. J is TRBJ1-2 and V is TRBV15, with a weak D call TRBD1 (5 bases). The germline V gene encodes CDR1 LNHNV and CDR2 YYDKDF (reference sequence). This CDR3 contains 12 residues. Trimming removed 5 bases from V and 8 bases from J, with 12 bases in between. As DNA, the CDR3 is TGTGCCACCAGCGACAGTGTAGAAGGCTACACCTTC. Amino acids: CATSDSVEGYTF.

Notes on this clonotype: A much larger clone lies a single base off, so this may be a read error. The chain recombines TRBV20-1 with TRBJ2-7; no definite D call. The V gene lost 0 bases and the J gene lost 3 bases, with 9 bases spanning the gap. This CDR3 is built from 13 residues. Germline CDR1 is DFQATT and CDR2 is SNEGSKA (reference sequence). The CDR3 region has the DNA TGCAGTGCTAGAGATGAGCGAGACTACGAGCAGTACTTC. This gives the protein CSARDERDYEQYF.

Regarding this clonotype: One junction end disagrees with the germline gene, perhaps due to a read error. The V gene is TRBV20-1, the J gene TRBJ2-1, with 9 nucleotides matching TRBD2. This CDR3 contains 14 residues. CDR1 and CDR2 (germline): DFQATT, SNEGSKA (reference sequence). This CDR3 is CSARSGGSWNEQFF. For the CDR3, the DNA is TGCAGTGCTAGAAGCGGGGGGTCATGGAATGAGCAGTTCTTT.

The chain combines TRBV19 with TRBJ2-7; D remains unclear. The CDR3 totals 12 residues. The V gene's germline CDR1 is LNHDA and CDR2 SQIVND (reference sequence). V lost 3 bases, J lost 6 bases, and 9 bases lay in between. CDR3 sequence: CASSMGMGEQYF. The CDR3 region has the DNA TGTGCCAGTAGTATGGGGATGGGCGAGCAGTACTTC.

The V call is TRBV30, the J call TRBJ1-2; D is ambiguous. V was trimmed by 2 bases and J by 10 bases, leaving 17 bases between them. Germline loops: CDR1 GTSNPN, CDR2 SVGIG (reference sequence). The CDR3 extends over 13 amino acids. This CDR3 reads CAWSIGSNYNYTF. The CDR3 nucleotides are TGTGCCTGGAGTATAGGGTCTAACTATAACTACACCTTC.

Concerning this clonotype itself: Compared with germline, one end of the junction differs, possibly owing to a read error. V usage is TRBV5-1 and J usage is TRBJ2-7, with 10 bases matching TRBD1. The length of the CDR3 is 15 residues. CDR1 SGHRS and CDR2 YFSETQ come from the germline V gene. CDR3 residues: CASSSWTGGSYEQYF. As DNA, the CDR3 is TGTGCCAGCAGCTCCTGGACAGGGGGCTCCTACGAGCAGTACTTC.

CDR3 DNA: TGTGCCAGCAAAGAAGGACGCTCTGGAAACACCATATATTTT. Translation gives CASKEGRSGNTIYF. The chain recombines TRBV6-6 with TRBJ1-3; D ambiguous. CDR1 and CDR2 (germline): MNHNY, SVGAGI (reference sequence). Deletions cut 7 bases from V and 0 bases from J, with 10 bases between. The CDR3 loop spans 14 amino acids.

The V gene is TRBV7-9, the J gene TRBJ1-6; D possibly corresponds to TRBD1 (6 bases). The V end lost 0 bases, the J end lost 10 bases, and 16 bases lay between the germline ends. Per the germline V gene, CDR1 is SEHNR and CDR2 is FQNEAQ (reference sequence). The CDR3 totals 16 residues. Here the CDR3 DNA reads TGTGCCAGCAGCTTAGCCACAGGGTCCTCTAGATCACCCCTCCACTTT. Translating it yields CASSLATGSSRSPLHF.

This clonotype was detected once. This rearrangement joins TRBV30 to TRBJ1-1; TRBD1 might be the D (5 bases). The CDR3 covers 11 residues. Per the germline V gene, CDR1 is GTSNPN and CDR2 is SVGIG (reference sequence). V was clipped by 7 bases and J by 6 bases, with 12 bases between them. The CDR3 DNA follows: TGTGCCTATCGTAGAGGGGCTGAAGCTTTCTTT. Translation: CAYRRGAEAFF.

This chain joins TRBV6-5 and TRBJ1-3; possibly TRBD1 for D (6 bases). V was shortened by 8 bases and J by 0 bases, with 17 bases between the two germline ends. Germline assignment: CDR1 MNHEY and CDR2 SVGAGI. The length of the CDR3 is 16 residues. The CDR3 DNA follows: TGTGCCAGCTCTCCCCGGGACATTTTCTCTGGAAACACCATATATTTT. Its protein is CASSPRDIFSGNTIYF.

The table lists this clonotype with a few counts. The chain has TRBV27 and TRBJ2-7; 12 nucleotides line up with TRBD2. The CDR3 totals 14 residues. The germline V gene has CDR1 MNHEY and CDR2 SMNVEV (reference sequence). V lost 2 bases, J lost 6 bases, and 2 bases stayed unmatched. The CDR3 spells CASSLQLAGGEQYF. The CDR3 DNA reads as TGTGCCAGCAGTTTACAACTAGCGGGAGGCGAGCAGTACTTC.

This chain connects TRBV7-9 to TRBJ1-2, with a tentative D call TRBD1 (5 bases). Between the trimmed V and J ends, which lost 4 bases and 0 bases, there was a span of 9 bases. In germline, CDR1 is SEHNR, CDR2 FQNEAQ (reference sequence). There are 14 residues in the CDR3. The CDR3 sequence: CASSSRQTNYGYTF. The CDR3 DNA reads TGTGCCAGCAGCTCCCGACAGACTAACTATGGCTACACCTTC.

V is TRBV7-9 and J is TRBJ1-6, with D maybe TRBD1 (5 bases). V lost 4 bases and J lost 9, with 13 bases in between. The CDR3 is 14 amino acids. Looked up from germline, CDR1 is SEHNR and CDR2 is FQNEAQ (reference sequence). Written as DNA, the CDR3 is TGTGCCAGCAGCTGGGACGGGGGGGGTTCACCCCTCCACTTT. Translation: CASSWDGGGSPLHF.

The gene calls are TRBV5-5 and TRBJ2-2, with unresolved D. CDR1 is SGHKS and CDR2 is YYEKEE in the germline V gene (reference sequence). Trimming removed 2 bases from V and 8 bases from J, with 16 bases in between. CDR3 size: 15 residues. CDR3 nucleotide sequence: TGTGCCAGCAGCTTACTCCTGGGCGGCGCGGGGGAGCTGTTTTTT. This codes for CASSLLLGGAGELFF.

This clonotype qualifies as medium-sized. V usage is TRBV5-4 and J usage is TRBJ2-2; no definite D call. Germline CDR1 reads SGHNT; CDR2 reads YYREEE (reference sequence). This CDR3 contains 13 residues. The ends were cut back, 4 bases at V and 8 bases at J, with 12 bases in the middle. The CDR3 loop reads CASSGTDPGELFF. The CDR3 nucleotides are TGTGCCAGCAGCGGTACGGACCCTGGGGAGCTGTTTTTT. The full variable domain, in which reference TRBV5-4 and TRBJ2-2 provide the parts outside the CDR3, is ETGVTQSPTHLIKTRGQQVTLRCSSQSGHNTVSWYQQALGQGPQFIFQYYREEENGRGNFPPRFSGLQFPNYSSELNVNALELDDSALYLCASSGTDPGELFFGEGSRLTVL.